This section outlines one T cell receptor beta chain sequence together with its context. Losses at the gene ends were 3 bases for V and 4 bases for J; bases not matched to a gene: 8. The germline gives CDR1 KGHSH, CDR2 LQKENI. This CDR3 is 16 amino acids long. The protocol was immunoSEQ multiplex PCR, while the TCRdb copy is restricted to in-frame clones and leaves out a portion. The sample consists of approximately 59,000 clones, roughly 86% of them appearing once. This entry comes from a study of technical replicates of blood from several donors. The source material was PBMCs. The chain uses TRBV18 and TRBJ2-7; 11 bases are a match to TRBD2. This receptor was taken from a human donor in good health. Some clones in this sample may be carry-over from other donors' samples. The DNA for the CDR3 is TGTGCCAGCTCACCGAACCTAGCGGGGGGCCCGTACGAGCAGTACTTC. Protein: CASSPNLAGGPYEQYF.